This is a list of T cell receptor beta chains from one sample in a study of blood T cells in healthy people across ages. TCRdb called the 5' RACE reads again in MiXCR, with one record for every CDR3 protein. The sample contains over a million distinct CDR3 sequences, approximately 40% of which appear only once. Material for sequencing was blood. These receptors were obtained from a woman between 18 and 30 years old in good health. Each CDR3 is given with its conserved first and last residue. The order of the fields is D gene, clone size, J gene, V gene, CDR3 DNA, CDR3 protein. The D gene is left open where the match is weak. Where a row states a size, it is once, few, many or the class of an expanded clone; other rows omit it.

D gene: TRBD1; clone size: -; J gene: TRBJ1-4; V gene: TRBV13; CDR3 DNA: TGTGCCAGCAGCCCGCGGACAGGGAATAATGAAAAACTGTTTTTT; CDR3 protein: CASSPRTGNNEKLFF
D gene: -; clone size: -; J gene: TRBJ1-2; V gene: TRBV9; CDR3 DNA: TGTGCCAGCAGCCCCCCCCCGGATTTATACTATGGCTACACCTTC; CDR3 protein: CASSPPPDLYYGYTF
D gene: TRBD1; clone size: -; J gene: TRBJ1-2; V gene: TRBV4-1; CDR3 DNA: TGCGCCAGCAGCCAAGATCCGACAGGGGGGTACTATGGCTACACCTTC; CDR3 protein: CASSQDPTGGYYGYTF
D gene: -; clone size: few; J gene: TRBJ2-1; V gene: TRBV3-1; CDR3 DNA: TGTGCCAGCAGCCATCTGGGTGATGAGCAGTTCTTC; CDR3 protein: CASSHLGDEQFF
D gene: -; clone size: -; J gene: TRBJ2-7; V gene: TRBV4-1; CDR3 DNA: TGCGCCAGCAGCCAAGGGGCGACTAAGAGCGCGGAGCAGTACTTC; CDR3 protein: CASSQGATKSAEQYF
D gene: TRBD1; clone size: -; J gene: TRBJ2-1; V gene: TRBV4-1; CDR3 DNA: TGCGCCAGCAGTCCCTATGGGGACAGAAATTACCAAGAGACCCAGTTCTTC; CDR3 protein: CASSPYGDRNYQETQFF
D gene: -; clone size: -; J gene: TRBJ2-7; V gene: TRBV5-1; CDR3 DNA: TGCGCCAGCAGCTTGGTTCTGGGAGGATCGTCTTACGAGCAGTACTTC; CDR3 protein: CASSLVLGGSSYEQYF
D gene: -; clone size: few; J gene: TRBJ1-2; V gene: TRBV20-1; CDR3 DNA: TGCAGTGCCCCCTTAGCAGGGGTAGGTGGCTACACCTTC; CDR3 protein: CSAPLAGVGGYTF
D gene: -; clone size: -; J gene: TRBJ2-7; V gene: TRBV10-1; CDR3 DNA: TGCGCCAGCAGTTATTTCGGTCCTAGCGAGCAGTACTTC; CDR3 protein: CASSYFGPSEQYF
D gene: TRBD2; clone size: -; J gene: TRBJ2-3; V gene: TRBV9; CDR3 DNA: TGTGCCAGCAGCGTCCTAGCGGGAGGTGCAAATACGCAGTATTTT; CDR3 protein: CASSVLAGGANTQYF